These 26 T cell receptor beta chains share one sample of origin, sequenced in a study of CD4 T cells in relation to SARS-CoV-2 and coronaviruses. CD4+ T cells from unexposed donors were obtained before the COVID-19 pandemic (2011-2018). After around nine days of culture, CD4+ T cells were isolated. Profiling relied on immunoSEQ multiplex PCR, and the TCRdb table lists in-frame clones only, not all of them. The sample has more than 20,000 clones; roughly 80% are singletons. The antigens for these receptors are not known. The specimen was CD4+ T cells from PBMCs, cultured in vitro. The receptors were gathered from a human donor in good health.

The chain is built from TRBV19 and TRBJ1-2; TRBD1 aligns across 7 bases. After removal of 7 bases from V and 1 base from J, the junction contained 6 bases not matched to a gene. CDR3 length: 14 residues. Germline V gives CDR1 LNHDA, CDR2 SQIVND (reference sequence). CDR3 in DNA: TGTGCCAGTAAACCGGGACAGAGTAACTATGGCTACACCTTC. Protein: CASKPGQSNYGYTF.

The V call is TRBV5-1, the J call TRBJ2-3; TRBD2 matches 8 bases. Per germline, CDR1 SGHRS and CDR2 YFSETQ. V shed 7 bases and J 2 bases; nucleotides not matched to a gene: 9. The CDR3 has 15 residues. The CDR3 bases are TGCGCCAGCGTCGGGAGGGCAGGTTCCACAGATACGCAGTATTTT. Encoded protein: CASVGRAGSTDTQYF.

This clone was seen only once. The chain links TRBV7-3 to TRBJ2-7, with 7 positions matching TRBD1. CDR1 and CDR2 (germline): SGHTA, FQGTGA. With V trimmed by 2 bases and J by 5 bases, 9 bases remained unmatched. The CDR3 runs to 15 residues. Here the CDR3 reads CASSLDRTGWNEQYF. For the CDR3, the DNA is TGTGCCAGCAGCTTAGACAGGACAGGTTGGAACGAGCAGTACTTC. Looking up the rest from reference TRBV7-3 and TRBJ2-7 gives the full variable domain: GAGVSQTPSNKVTEKGKYVELRCDPISGHTALYWYRQSLGQGPEFLIYFQGTGAADDSGLPNDRFFAVRPEGSVSTLKIQRTERGDSAVYLCASSLDRTGWNEQYFGPGTRLTVT.

CDR3 sequence: CASSEQGPNYGYTF. The CDR3, as DNA: TGTGCCAGCAGTGAACAGGGGCCCAACTATGGCTACACCTTC. This chain joins TRBV25-1 and TRBJ1-2, with D maybe TRBD1 (6 bases). The CDR3 totals 14 residues. CDR1 is MGHDK, CDR2 SYGVNS, per germline. V was clipped by 2 bases and J by 2 bases, with 9 bases between them.

The chain carries TRBV28 and TRBJ1-1; no clear D gene. Germline lookup yields CDR1 MDHEN and CDR2 SYDVKM. V lost 7 bases to trimming and J lost 8 bases, with 8 bases between them. The CDR3 length is 10 residues. Here the CDR3 DNA reads TGTGCCAGCATTCGAAGGGAAGCTTTCTTT. It encodes CASIRREAFF.

V is TRBV7-9 and J is TRBJ2-4; D remains ambiguous. The CDR3 loop spans 13 amino acids. Trimming removed 4 bases from V and 7 bases from J, with 11 bases in between. Germline V lookup: CDR1 SEHNR, CDR2 FQNEAQ (reference sequence). This CDR3 reads CASSSPSSNIQYF. DNA for the CDR3: TGTGCCAGCAGCTCTCCCAGCAGCAACATTCAGTACTTC. Variable domain in full (rest from reference TRBV7-9 and TRBJ2-4): DTGVSQNPRHKITKRGQNVTFRCDPISEHNRLYWYRQTLGQGPEFLTYFQNEAQLEKSRLLSDRFSAERPKGSFSTLEIQRTEQGDSAMYLCASSSPSSNIQYFGAGTRLSVL.

The rearrangement joins TRBV7-6 to TRBJ2-7; 7 nucleotides match TRBD1. The germline CDR1 and CDR2 sequences are SGHVS and FNYEAQ. CDR3 length: 16 amino acids. The V segment lost 0 bases and the J segment 2 bases; nucleotides outside the gene matches: 7. Here the CDR3 reads CASSLAGQGETYEQYF. The CDR3 coding sequence is TGTGCCAGCAGCTTAGCAGGCCAGGGGGAGACCTACGAGCAGTACTTC.

This clone has only a few counts. V gene TRBV19 combines with J gene TRBJ2-7, with 11 bases that match TRBD2. Germline assignment: CDR1 LNHDA and CDR2 SQIVND (reference sequence). The CDR3 is 14 amino acids. V lost 5 bases, J lost 2 bases, and 2 bases stayed unmatched. The DNA of the CDR3 is TGTGCCAGTAGTTTAGCGGGAGGGCCCTACGAGCAGTACTTC. Encoded protein: CASSLAGGPYEQYF.

The chain carries TRBV9 and TRBJ2-2; 12 bases match TRBD2. This CDR3 has 19 amino acids. J lost 4 bases, V lost 0 bases, and 10 bases had no gene match. Looked up from germline, CDR1 is SGDLS and CDR2 is YYNGEE. This CDR3 is CASSVALLAGGPGTGELFF. The DNA of the CDR3 is TGTGCCAGCAGCGTAGCTCTGCTAGCGGGAGGGCCGGGCACCGGGGAGCTGTTTTTT.

The chain is built from TRBV10-3 and TRBJ1-5; D not resolved. This CDR3 has 12 residues. Germline V gives CDR1 ENHRY, CDR2 SYGVKD. Trimming removed 6 bases from V and 3 bases from J, with 6 bases in between. CDR3 sequence (DNA): TGTGCCATCAGCCCAAACAATCAGCCCCAGCATTTT. Its protein is CAISPNNQPQHF.

The genes are TRBV7-2 and TRBJ1-3; maybe TRBD1 (5 bases). This CDR3 contains 17 residues. Trimming took off 0 bases at V and 1 base at J, with 13 bases between the two ends. CDR1 and CDR2 (germline): SGHTA, FQGNSA. In nucleotides, the CDR3 is TGTGCCAGCAGCTTAGCGCCGGGGCTAGGGTCTGGAAACACCATATATTTT. Translating gives CASSLAPGLGSGNTIYF.

A few counts support this clone. This chain connects TRBV7-2 to TRBJ1-1; D is unresolved. The CDR3 loop spans 13 amino acids. Germline V gene sequence: CDR1 SGHTA, CDR2 FQGNSA. V was clipped by 6 bases and J by 6 bases, with 14 bases between them. The CDR3 loop reads CASRPPGSAEAFF. CDR3 bases: TGTGCCAGCAGGCCACCGGGGAGCGCTGAAGCTTTCTTT.

This rearrangement joins TRBV4-1 to TRBJ1-2; 8 bases line up with TRBD1. The V and J ends lost 2 bases and 4 bases, in that order; junction bases with no gene match: 3. The length of the CDR3 is 14 residues. Germline assignment: CDR1 MGHRA and CDR2 YSYEKL. CDR3 nucleotide sequence: TGCGCCAGCAGCCAACTCGGGACAGGCTATGGCTACACCTTC. This codes for CASSQLGTGYGYTF.

This clone was found a few times. The gene calls are TRBV27 and TRBJ1-2; TRBD1 is a possible D gene (6 bases). V was pared by 3 bases and J by 6 bases, with 11 bases between. CDR1 MNHEY and CDR2 SMNVEV come from the germline V gene (reference sequence). The CDR3 has 13 residues. The CDR3 region is CASSFPRGNGYTF. CDR3 nucleotide sequence: TGTGCCAGCAGTTTCCCCAGGGGAAATGGCTACACCTTC.

This CDR3 reads CASSEDSKSGNTIYF. The CDR3 DNA sequence: TGTGCCAGCAGTGAGGACAGTAAGTCTGGAAACACCATATATTTT. This chain joins TRBV2 and TRBJ1-3; maybe TRBD1 (6 bases). V lost 3 bases and J 1 base, leaving 10 bases between the germline ends. This CDR3 spans 15 amino acids. The germline gives CDR1 SNHLY, CDR2 FYNNEI.

The rearrangement links TRBV4-2 to TRBJ1-3, with 7 bases lining up with TRBD1. V lost 2 bases and J lost 0; bases outside the gene matches: 13. The CDR3 is made up of 19 amino acids. From germline, CDR1 is LGHNA and CDR2 YNFKEQ. CDR3 nucleotide sequence: TGTGCCAGCAGCCAACTAGGGGGGGTAGGGGGCGGCTCTGGAAACACCATATATTTT. This codes for CASSQLGGVGGGSGNTIYF.

The chain carries TRBV7-2 and TRBJ2-3, with a weak D call TRBD2 (5 bases). This CDR3 has 16 residues. Trimming pared 1 base from V and 4 bases from J, leaving 15 bases between. Germline CDR1 and CDR2: SGHTA and FQGNSA. CDR3 coding DNA: TGTGCCAGCAGCTTAGTTGGTAGCGCGGCCCCAGATACGCAGTATTTT. The encoded protein is CASSLVGSAAPDTQYF.

The V and J genes are TRBV3-1 (or the pseudogene TRBV3-2) and TRBJ2-7, with TRBD1 matching 11 bases. Trimming removed 1 base from V and 2 bases from J; junction bases left unmatched: 4. CDR1 is LGHDT, CDR2 YNNKEL, per germline (reference sequence). The CDR3 consists of 16 residues. The chain's CDR3 is CASSQVQGQGAYEQYF. The CDR3 DNA reads TGTGCCAGCAGCCAAGTTCAGGGACAGGGGGCCTACGAGCAGTACTTC.

This clone was recorded a few times. V usage is TRBV12-5 and J usage is TRBJ1-1; the match to TRBD1 covers 9 bases. Germline V gene sequence: CDR1 LGHNT, CDR2 FRNRAP. The CDR3 extends over 14 amino acids. Germline trimming cut 1 base from V and 7 bases from J; bases unmatched to any gene: 4. CDR3 loop: CASGLDRGLGEAFF. Here the CDR3 DNA reads TGTGCTAGTGGTTTGGACAGGGGGCTAGGTGAAGCTTTCTTT.

The chain is built from TRBV4-1 and TRBJ2-7; D uncertain. V lost 3 bases and J lost 0, with 6 bases in between. In germline, CDR1 is MGHRA, CDR2 YSYEKL. This CDR3 has 13 amino acids. CDR3 sequence: CASSQPGSYEQYF. CDR3 bases: TGCGCCAGCAGCCAGCCTGGCTCCTACGAGCAGTACTTC.

V gene TRBV5-1 combines with J gene TRBJ2-6; no reliable D call. The germline CDR1 and CDR2 sequences are SGHRS and YFSETQ. The CDR3 runs 16 residues. V shed 3 bases and J shed 2 bases, with 12 bases lying between them. CDR3 residues: CASSYGPQTGANVLTF. In DNA form, the CDR3 reads TGCGCCAGCAGCTACGGACCGCAAACTGGGGCCAACGTCCTGACTTTC.

This clone was observed a single time. This chain joins TRBV28 and TRBJ2-7; the D gene could be TRBD1 or TRBD2 (6 bases each). Germline V gene sequence: CDR1 MDHEN, CDR2 SYDVKM. This CDR3 is 15 amino acids long. V was shortened by 7 bases and J by 3 bases, with 19 bases between the two germline ends. The CDR3, as DNA: TGTGCCAGCACTTCCATCGGGGGCGGGTACTACGAGCAGTACTTC. It encodes CASTSIGGGYYEQYF. The whole variable domain, filled in from reference TRBV28 and TRBJ2-7, reads DVKVTQSSRYLVKRTGEKVFLECVQDMDHENMFWYRQDPGLGLRLIYFSYDVKMKEKGDIPEGYSVSREKKERFSLILESASTNQTSMYLCASTSIGGGYYEQYFGPGTRLTVT.

This clone has only one observation. V is TRBV9 and J is TRBJ2-1; 10 bases are shared with TRBD1. The junction had 4 bases not matched to a gene; V was cut back by 0 bases and J by 4 bases. The CDR3 spans 16 residues. Germline V gives CDR1 SGDLS, CDR2 YYNGEE. The CDR3 loop reads CASSVALGQGYNEQFF. The CDR3 nucleotides read TGTGCCAGCAGCGTAGCCTTGGGACAGGGGTACAATGAGCAGTTCTTC. Complete variable domain (other parts from reference TRBV9 and TRBJ2-1): DSGVTQTPKHLITATGQRVTLRCSPRSGDLSVYWYQQSLDQGLQFLIQYYNGEERAKGNILERFSAQQFPDLHSELNLSSLELGDSALYFCASSVALGQGYNEQFFGPGTRLTVL.

CDR3 sequence reads: CASSSGLAGSTDTQYF. The CDR3 DNA sequence: TGTGCCAGCAGCTCCGGACTAGCGGGCAGCACAGATACGCAGTATTTT. This rearrangement joins TRBV7-3 to TRBJ2-3; 11 bases map to TRBD2. Germline-derived CDR1 and CDR2 are SGHTA and FQGTGA. The CDR3 consists of 16 residues. V lost 4 bases and J lost 0; bases outside the gene matches: 3. Looking up the rest from reference TRBV7-3 and TRBJ2-3 gives the full variable domain: GAGVSQTPSNKVTEKGKYVELRCDPISGHTALYWYRQSLGQGPEFLIYFQGTGAADDSGLPNDRFFAVRPEGSVSTLKIQRTERGDSAVYLCASSSGLAGSTDTQYFGPGTRLTVL.

The rearrangement joins TRBV7-7 to TRBJ2-2, with TRBD1 identical over 10 bases. Germline CDR1 SSHAT, CDR2 FNYEAQ (reference sequence). The CDR3 runs to 17 residues. CDR3 protein: CASASAPGQGSTGELFF. The CDR3 DNA sequence: TGTGCTAGCGCTAGTGCACCGGGACAGGGGTCCACCGGGGAGCTGTTTTTT.

The rearrangement uses TRBV24-1 and TRBJ1-2; D unresolved. This CDR3 has 13 amino acids. Trimming stripped 9 bases from V and 8 bases from J, with 18 bases between. Germline CDR1 KGHDR, CDR2 SFDVKD. DNA of the CDR3: TGTGCCACCTTCGGTGTACCACCGGGGGGCTACACCTTC. Amino acids: CATFGVPPGGYTF.